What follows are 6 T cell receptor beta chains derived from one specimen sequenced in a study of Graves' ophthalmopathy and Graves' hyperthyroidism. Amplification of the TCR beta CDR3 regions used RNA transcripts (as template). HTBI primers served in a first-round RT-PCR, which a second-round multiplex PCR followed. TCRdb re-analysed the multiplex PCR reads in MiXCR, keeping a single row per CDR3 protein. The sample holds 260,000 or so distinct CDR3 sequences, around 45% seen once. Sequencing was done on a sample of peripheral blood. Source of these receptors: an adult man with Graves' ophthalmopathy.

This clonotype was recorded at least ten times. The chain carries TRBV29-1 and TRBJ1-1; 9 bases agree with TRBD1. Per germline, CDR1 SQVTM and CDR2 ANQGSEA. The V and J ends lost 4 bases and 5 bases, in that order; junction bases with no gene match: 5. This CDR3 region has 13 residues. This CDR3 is CSVGATGGTEAFF. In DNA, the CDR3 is TGCAGCGTTGGGGCGACAGGGGGGACTGAAGCTTTCTTT.

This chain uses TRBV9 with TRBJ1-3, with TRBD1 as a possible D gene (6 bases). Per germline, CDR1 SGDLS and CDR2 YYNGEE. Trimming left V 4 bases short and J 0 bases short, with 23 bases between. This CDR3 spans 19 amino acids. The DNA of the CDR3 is TGTGCCAGCAGCCCCCAGGACAGTCGATCCTCCGGCTCTGGAAACACCATATATTTT. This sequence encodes CASSPQDSRSSGSGNTIYF.

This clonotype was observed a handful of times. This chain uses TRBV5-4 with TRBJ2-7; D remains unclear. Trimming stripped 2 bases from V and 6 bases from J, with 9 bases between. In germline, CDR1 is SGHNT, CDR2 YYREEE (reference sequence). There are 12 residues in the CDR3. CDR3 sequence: CASSFGSSEQYF. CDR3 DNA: TGTGCCAGCAGCTTTGGGTCTTCCGAGCAGTACTTC.

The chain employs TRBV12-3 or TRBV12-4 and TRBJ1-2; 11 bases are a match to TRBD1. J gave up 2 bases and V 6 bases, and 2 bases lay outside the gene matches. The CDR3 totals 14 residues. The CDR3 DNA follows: TGTGCCAGCAGGGGACAGGGGGTGAACTATGGCTACACCTTC. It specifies CASRGQGVNYGYTF.

In nucleotides, the CDR3 is TGTGCCAGCAGCATACAGTGGAACACTGAAGCTTTCTTT. Protein sequence: CASSIQWNTEAFF. The chain recombines TRBV3-1 with TRBJ1-1; D ambiguous. The CDR3 is 13 residues long. V lost 5 bases to trimming and J lost 1 base, with 8 bases between them. CDR1 LGHDT and CDR2 YNNKEL come from the germline V gene (reference sequence).

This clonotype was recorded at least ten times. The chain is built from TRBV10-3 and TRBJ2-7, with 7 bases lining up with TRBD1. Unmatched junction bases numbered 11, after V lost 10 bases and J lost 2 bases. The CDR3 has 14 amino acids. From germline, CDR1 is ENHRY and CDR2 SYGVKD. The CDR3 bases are TGTGCCAGCCTGGCAGGGGGACCGGCCTACGAGCAGTACTTC. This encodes CASLAGGPAYEQYF.